This T cell receptor beta chain was obtained from a study of Graves' ophthalmopathy and Graves' hyperthyroidism (dated by TCRdb to about 2018). In terms of the full investigation: Peripheral blood was collected before any treatment was given, at the time of initial diagnosis. The independent validation cohort included approximately 19 hyperthyroidism patients plus 17 patients who later progressed from hyperthyroidism to ophthalmopathy. The 100 discovery patients were randomly split 7:3 into training and test sets. T-cell repertoires of thyroid tissue and blood were compared in five or six hyperthyroidism patients. The study used TCR beta repertoire signatures to distinguish Graves' ophthalmopathy from Graves' hyperthyroidism and to predict progression to ophthalmopathy. Following sampling, methimazole starting at 30 mg daily was administered to hyperthyroidism patients, and high-dose intravenous methylprednisolone was administered to ophthalmopathy patients. In total, 135 blood samples were TCR-sequenced: approximately 42 ophthalmopathy, roughly 77 hyperthyroidism and 17 hyperthyroidism-to-ophthalmopathy patients. A discovery set of 100 patients (approximately 45 ophthalmopathy, about 59 stable hyperthyroidism) was enrolled to explore V-J signatures distinguishing ophthalmopathy from hyperthyroidism.

This clonotype was counted at least ten times. No antigen is known for it. No base-level quality is on record; no much larger clone is a single base apart. There are 15 amino acids in the CDR3, from cysteine to phenylalanine inclusive. CDR3 DNA only is kept here, 45 bases in frame from base 1. According to the germline V gene, CDR1 reads MNHNS and CDR2 reads SASEGT. Clipping removes 9 bases from V and 6 bases from J, with 10 as the unmatched junction base count. Here is what the overall study found, with its caveats: The 13-signature model separated ophthalmopathy from stable hyperthyroidism with roughly 88% sensitivity and around 84% specificity in cross-validation, and 80%/75% in the test set. No statistical method was used to predetermine the sample size, and group allocation was not hidden from the investigators. In validation, the model predicted ophthalmopathy progression with 55% to 71% sensitivity and approximately 72% specificity; fewer than 15 predicted patients were CT-confirmed with GO in a median of about 7.1 months. Most expanded thyroid clonotypes with frequency above 0.001 were also detected in blood, suggesting blood repertoires may reflect the thyroid immune response.

For repertoire sequencing, the TCR beta CDR3 regions were amplified from RNA transcripts. The first round of RT-PCR was done with HTBI primers and the Qiagen OneStep RT-PCR kit, and was followed by a second round of multiplex PCR, then size selection and purification. Sequencing of the libraries was carried out on an Illumina HiSeq2000 in paired-end mode with 100 bp reads. The authors' analysis ran thus. Reads were processed with SOAPnuke, discarding reads with adapters, uncalled bases, mean Phred below 15, or no exact constant-primer or identifier match. COPE v1.2.5 was used to merge the high-quality paired reads. Clonotypes were defined as unique nucleotide sequences and were aligned to IMGT TRB V, D and J references using MiTCR v1.1. Only V-J combinations with frequency above 0.0001 were analysed, covering approximately 99% of repertoires. A TCR clonal expansion and chaos score per V-J combination was defined as the ratio of F50 clonal expansion to chaos observed in the TCRdist matrix. Features were reduced by Welch's t-statistics and random forest to 10 to 15 V-J combinations, which fed a naive Bayes classifier. The Morisita-Horn index was used to measure how similar the thyroid and blood repertoires were. In TCRdb, the public reads were trimmed at Q25 with fastp and aligned with MiXCR, with productive beta chains retained. Merged by CDR3 protein, the rows form single entries marked with the most common genes and DNA. Clone size and V and J calls follow TCRdb, not the original study. The sample records some 400,000 distinct CDR3 sequences, about 16% of which are singletons. The ten largest make up about 1.6% of the sample.

Patients with ophthalmopathy had moderately to severely active disease, with a Clinical Activity Score of 3 or more, a NOSPECS grade of 4 or more, and a disease duration of less than 3 months. Patients with other autoimmune diseases, uncontrolled infections, pregnancy or lactation were excluded from the study. Diagnosis was based on clinical symptoms, serum thyroxine, TRAb, thyroid ultrasound and orbital computed tomography. Ficoll-Paque density gradient centrifugation was used to isolate PBMCs from 8 to 10 ml of fresh peripheral blood. Total RNA was extracted with Trizol reagent and quality-checked on an Agilent 2100 Bioanalyzer.

The specimen was peripheral blood. The chain uses TRBV6-1 and TRBJ1-6, with 8 junctional bases fitting TRBD1. The clonotype was recovered from a woman under 30 with Graves' ophthalmopathy. Donor details come from another sample of the same person, matched by shared clones. The bases are TGTGCCAGTCACAGAGGACAGGGAGGTAATTCACCCCTCCACTTT. The encoded protein is CASHRGQGGNSPLHF.